One sample yielded the 25 T cell receptor beta chains listed below, sequenced in a study of blood T cell repertoires in COVID-19. Profiling relied on immunoSEQ multiplex PCR, and the TCRdb table lists in-frame clones only, not all of them. The sample has around 260,000 clones, about 80% seen once. Sequenced sample: peripheral blood. Receptor source: a person between 65 and 80 years old with COVID-19, enrolled during active disease.

The V call is TRBV5-1, the J call TRBJ2-3; weak D call: TRBD2 (5 bases). This CDR3 comprises 12 residues. Germline assignment: CDR1 SGHRS and CDR2 YFSETQ. Between the trimmed V and J ends, which lost 7 bases and 6 bases, there was a span of 12 bases. CDR3 coding DNA: TGCGCCAGCGGGAGTTTTTCGGATACGCAGTATTTT. Amino acid sequence: CASGSFSDTQYF.

DNA for the CDR3: TGTGCCAGTACCGGTCACAGGGGCACAGATACGCAGTATTTT. It specifies CASTGHRGTDTQYF. The chain has TRBV6-5 and TRBJ2-3; D is perhaps TRBD1 (6 bases). Trimming pared 9 bases from V and 1 base from J, leaving 14 bases between. The CDR3 totals 14 residues. Germline V gene data show CDR1 as MNHEY and CDR2 as SVGAGI.

The rearrangement links TRBV5-4 to TRBJ1-2, with D perhaps TRBD1 (5 bases). This CDR3 has 13 amino acids. V lost 0 bases, J lost 7 bases, and 10 bases lay in between. Germline loops: CDR1 SGHNT, CDR2 YYREEE (reference sequence). The CDR3 spells CASSLVQGAGYTF. The CDR3 DNA reads as TGTGCCAGCAGCTTGGTGCAGGGTGCTGGCTACACCTTC.

This clone was seen a handful of times. This rearrangement joins TRBV4-3 to TRBJ1-1, with D hard to call. CDR3 size: 14 residues. In germline, CDR1 is LGHNA, CDR2 YSLEER. V was pared by 1 base and J by 5 bases, with 11 bases between. The CDR3 coding sequence is TGCGCCAGCAGCCAAGGTTTCGGGGTTACTGAAGCTTTCTTT. The encoded protein is CASSQGFGVTEAFF.

The chain carries TRBV7-9 and TRBJ1-1; no clear D gene. The CDR3 length is 15 residues. Germline values: CDR1 SEHNR, CDR2 FQNEAQ (reference sequence). V lost 0 bases to trimming and J lost 5 bases, with 13 bases between them. CDR3: CASSLAAGSVTEAFF. The CDR3 bases are TGTGCCAGCAGCTTAGCCGCAGGCTCAGTTACTGAAGCTTTCTTT.

The chain joins TRBV25-1 to TRBJ1-2, with D uncertain. Trimming took 8 bases from V and 4 from J, leaving 17 bases between them. The V gene's germline CDR1 is MGHDK and CDR2 SYGVNS. CDR3 length: 14 residues. The CDR3 DNA sequence: TGTGCCAGCGCCTCGGTCGGAGGTGGCTATGGCTACACCTTC. Its translation: CASASVGGGYGYTF.

The J gene is TRBJ2-1, the V gene TRBV15, with TRBD1 matching over 7 bases. Germline V CDR1 and CDR2: LNHNV, YYDKDF (reference sequence). Trimming removed 2 bases from V and 4 bases from J; junction bases left unmatched: 8. The CDR3 is 16 amino acids. The DNA of the CDR3 is TGTGCCACCAGCAGACACGGGACAGATAAATACAATGAGCAGTTCTTC. Its protein is CATSRHGTDKYNEQFF.

The chain links TRBV29-1 to TRBJ1-6, with TRBD1 identical over 7 bases. The CDR3 is 13 residues long. V shed 6 bases and J 8 bases; nucleotides not matched to a gene: 7. The germline gives CDR1 SQVTM, CDR2 ANQGSEA. The CDR3 coding sequence is TGCAGCGTCGCAGACAGGGCTGATTCACCCCTCCACTTT. This encodes CSVADRADSPLHF.

V usage is TRBV4-1 and J usage is TRBJ2-5, with D maybe TRBD1 (6 bases). The CDR3 contains 16 residues. The germline V gene has CDR1 MGHRA and CDR2 YSYEKL. V was cut by 0 bases and J by 2 bases, with 13 bases left in between. The CDR3 is CASSQEVQGTQETQYF. In DNA form, the CDR3 reads TGCGCCAGCAGCCAAGAGGTACAGGGAACACAAGAGACCCAGTACTTC.

This clone has only a few counts. The rearrangement uses TRBV7-2 and TRBJ1-4, with D possibly matching TRBD1 (5 bases). Germline lookup yields CDR1 SGHTA and CDR2 FQGNSA. The CDR3 covers 15 residues. Trimming took 1 base from V and 7 from J, leaving 13 bases between them. The CDR3 sequence is CASSLDPGGTEKLFF. As DNA, the CDR3 is TGTGCCAGCAGCTTAGACCCAGGCGGGACTGAAAAACTGTTTTTT. The variable domain in full, completed from reference TRBV7-2 and TRBJ1-4, reads GAGVSQSPSNKVTEKGKDVELRCDPISGHTALYWYRQSLGQGLEFLIYFQGNSAPDKSGLPSDRFSAERTGGSVSTLTIQRTQQEDSAVYLCASSLDPGGTEKLFFGSGTQLSVL.

The V call is TRBV30, the J call TRBJ1-2, with D uncertain. CDR3 length: 14 amino acids. V shed 2 bases and J shed 4 bases, with 14 bases lying between them. Germline CDR1 and CDR2: GTSNPN and SVGIG (reference sequence). The CDR3 sequence: CAWSPLTGGYGYTF. The CDR3 DNA sequence: TGTGCCTGGAGTCCTTTGACCGGCGGCTATGGCTACACCTTC.

The chain recombines TRBV7-9 with TRBJ2-1; the match to TRBD1 covers 8 bases. In germline, CDR1 is SEHNR, CDR2 FQNEAQ (reference sequence). There are 14 residues in the CDR3. After removal of 1 base from V and 7 bases from J, the junction contained 3 bases not matched to a gene. CDR3 loop: CASSLGQGWNEQFF. The CDR3 coding sequence is TGTGCCAGCAGCTTAGGACAGGGGTGGAATGAGCAGTTCTTC.

The CDR3 DNA reads as TGTGCCAGCAGACGGGTCCTCGCCCGGATAGGTTACGAGCAGTACTTC. Translation gives CASRRVLARIGYEQYF. V is TRBV27 and J is TRBJ2-7, with D unresolved. This CDR3 spans 16 amino acids. Germline CDR1 is MNHEY and CDR2 is SMNVEV (reference sequence). Trimming pared 6 bases from V and 4 bases from J, leaving 22 bases between.

As concerns this clone: The sample carries other DNA sequences with the same CDR3. V is TRBV6-2 or TRBV6-3 and J is TRBJ1-5; D possibly corresponds to TRBD1 (6 bases). The ends were cut back, 0 bases at V and 7 bases at J, with 13 bases in the middle. The germline V gene encodes CDR1 MNHEY and CDR2 SVGEGT. The CDR3 loop spans 15 amino acids. As DNA, the CDR3 is TGTGCCAGCAGTTACTCGAGTCAGGGGAACCAGCCCCAGCATTTT. Translating it yields CASSYSSQGNQPQHF.

This rearrangement joins TRBV5-1 to TRBJ1-5; unclear D gene. Germline CDR1 and CDR2: SGHRS and YFSETQ. V lost 2 bases, J lost 5 bases, and 8 bases lay in between. This CDR3 has 13 amino acids. CDR3 protein: CASSLSLDQPQHF. The CDR3 coding sequence is TGCGCCAGCAGCTTATCCCTCGATCAGCCCCAGCATTTT.

The chain links TRBV28 to TRBJ2-7; weak D call: TRBD1 (6 bases). Germline CDR1 and CDR2: MDHEN and SYDVKM. Trimming took off 6 bases at V and 5 bases at J, with 11 bases between the two ends. CDR3 length: 12 residues. CDR3 residues: CASRQGTHEQYF. In nucleotides, the CDR3 is TGTGCCAGCAGACAGGGTACCCACGAGCAGTACTTC.

The V call is TRBV7-2, the J call TRBJ2-7, with D possibly matching TRBD1 (6 bases). The CDR3 sequence is 14 residues long. V lost 2 bases, J lost 2 bases, and 10 bases lay in between. Germline V gene sequence: CDR1 SGHTA, CDR2 FQGNSA. CDR3 nucleotides: TGTGCCAGCAGCTTAAGCCAGGGGACCTACGAGCAGTACTTC. It encodes CASSLSQGTYEQYF. The variable domain in full, completed from reference TRBV7-2 and TRBJ2-7, reads GAGVSQSPSNKVTEKGKDVELRCDPISGHTALYWYRQSLGQGLEFLIYFQGNSAPDKSGLPSDRFSAERTGGSVSTLTIQRTQQEDSAVYLCASSLSQGTYEQYFGPGTRLTVT.

The rearrangement links TRBV18 to TRBJ2-2, with 8 bases identical to TRBD2. Germline V gene sequence: CDR1 KGHSH, CDR2 LQKENI. The CDR3 is 14 amino acids. Trimming at V came to 5 bases and at J to 4 bases, leaving 3 bases not matched to a gene. The CDR3 DNA reads TGTGCCAGCTCAAGCGGGAGAAGCACCGGGGAGCTGTTTTTT. It is translated as CASSSGRSTGELFF.

This chain links TRBV15 with TRBJ1-3; 11 nucleotides line up with TRBD1. CDR3 length: 17 residues. The germline V gene encodes CDR1 LNHNV and CDR2 YYDKDF (reference sequence). V dropped 5 bases and J dropped 3; count of bases not matched to a gene: 9. The CDR3 nucleotides read TGTGCCACCAGCCTAGGCGGGACAGGGGGATATGGAAACACCATATATTTT. Protein sequence: CATSLGGTGGYGNTIYF.

The chain links TRBV19 to TRBJ1-5; tentative D call: TRBD1 (6 bases). Germline CDR1 and CDR2: LNHDA and SQIVND (reference sequence). There are 14 residues in the CDR3. Deletions cut 4 bases from V and 4 bases from J, with 11 bases between. CDR3 amino acids: CASSRTAENQPQHF. The CDR3 bases are TGTGCCAGTAGTAGGACAGCGGAGAATCAGCCCCAGCATTTT.

In this sample, this clone turned up once. This sample also contains other DNA sequences that code for the same CDR3. V is TRBV5-1 and J is TRBJ1-1, with D perhaps TRBD1 (5 bases). Looked up from germline, CDR1 is SGHRS and CDR2 is YFSETQ. The CDR3 covers 14 residues. Between the trimmed V and J ends, which lost 0 bases and 4 bases, there was a span of 10 bases. The CDR3 here is CASSLDSGLTEAFF. The CDR3 coding sequence is TGCGCCAGCAGCTTGGATTCAGGGCTCACTGAAGCTTTCTTT.

The J gene is TRBJ2-7, the V gene TRBV6-2 or TRBV6-3; the D is unclear. Germline-derived CDR1 and CDR2 are MNHEY and SVGEGT. This CDR3 contains 16 residues. V gave up 0 bases and J gave up 5 bases, with 17 bases separating them. This CDR3 reads CASSYSLEFLRDEQYF. CDR3 DNA sequence: TGTGCCAGCAGTTACTCTTTGGAGTTTTTACGGGACGAGCAGTACTTC.

This chain joins TRBV11-3 and TRBJ2-7; 8 nucleotides line up with TRBD2. Germline V gene sequence: CDR1 SGHNT, CDR2 YENEEA. This CDR3 is 15 amino acids long. V was clipped by 3 bases and J by 0 bases; unmatched bases: 4. CDR3 DNA sequence: TGTGCCAGCAGCTTGGCGGGGGGTGGCTCCTACGAGCAGTACTTC. This encodes CASSLAGGGSYEQYF.

V usage is TRBV19 and J usage is TRBJ2-2; the match to TRBD1 covers 9 bases. This CDR3 is built from 15 residues. Germline CDR1 reads LNHDA; CDR2 reads SQIVND (reference sequence). The ends lost 5 bases at V and 5 bases at J; junction bases unmatched: 6. In nucleotides, the CDR3 is TGTGCCAGTAGTCTCGGGACAGGGAGGACCGGGGAGCTGTTTTTT. Its translation: CASSLGTGRTGELFF.

The rearrangement uses TRBV7-9 and TRBJ1-1, with 11 nucleotides matching TRBD1. J lost 11 bases, V lost 5 bases, and 10 bases had no gene match. This CDR3 has 14 residues. Per germline, CDR1 SEHNR and CDR2 FQNEAQ (reference sequence). CDR3 protein: CASSPWDRGNLAFF. The CDR3 nucleotides are TGTGCCAGCAGCCCTTGGGACAGGGGGAATCTGGCTTTCTTT.